The 9 T cell receptor beta chains below were found in one sample sequenced in a study of prognosis after radiotherapy for stage I lung cancer. TCR beta CDR3 amplification from genomic DNA was performed by two-round multiplex PCR. Every TRBV and TRBJ gene had its own specific primer in first-round PCR. TCRdb reprocessed the multiplex PCR reads via MiXCR and lists one record per CDR3 protein. The sample includes approximately 13,000 distinct CDR3 sequences, about 32% of them seen just once. This specimen consisted of PBMCs, obtained before or after stereotactic body radiation therapy (not recorded which). These receptors came from a donor aged 50 or older with non-small cell lung cancer.

This clonotype was detected many times. The chain has TRBV9 and TRBJ2-1; D remains ambiguous. The CDR3 loop spans 16 amino acids. The V and J ends lost 0 bases and 2 bases respectively, with 12 bases between them. The V gene's germline CDR1 is SGDLS and CDR2 YYNGEE. This CDR3 is CASSVEALAAYNEQFF. For the CDR3, the DNA is TGTGCCAGCAGCGTAGAGGCTTTGGCGGCCTACAATGAGCAGTTCTTC.

Regarding this clonotype: Since no conserved phenylalanine or tryptophan closes the CDR3, a read error is the likely cause. The DNA is omitted, as the CDR3 cannot be located on it reliably, and the CDR3 follows TCRdb's listing. J is TRBJ2-7 and V is TRBV27; the DNA was not compared with TRBD1, the D call given in the table. The CDR3 is 14 residues long, counting both termini. CDR1 and CDR2 from the germline V gene are MNHEY and SMNVEV (reference sequence). CDR3 residues: CASSPRGWSSYEQY.

The V and J genes are TRBV30 and TRBJ2-5, with 7 bases matching TRBD1. Germline-derived CDR1 and CDR2 are GTSNPN and SVGIG (reference sequence). The CDR3 is 14 amino acids. V was clipped by 0 bases and J by 5 bases; unmatched bases: 6. In nucleotides, the CDR3 is TGTGCCTGGAGTGTGGTTGGACAGGTGGAGACCCAGTACTTC. As protein: CAWSVVGQVETQYF.

This clonotype was recorded many times. V usage is TRBV28 and J usage is TRBJ2-2, with D unclear. The V end lost 6 bases, the J end lost 0 bases, and 5 bases lay between the germline ends. Germline V gene data show CDR1 as MDHEN and CDR2 as SYDVKM. The CDR3 has 13 amino acids. This CDR3 reads CASRQPNTGELFF. The DNA of the CDR3 is TGTGCCAGCAGACAGCCGAACACCGGGGAGCTGTTTTTT. The complete variable domain, with remaining parts taken from reference TRBV28 and TRBJ2-2, reads DVKVTQSSRYLVKRTGEKVFLECVQDMDHENMFWYRQDPGLGLRLIYFSYDVKMKEKGDIPEGYSVSREKKERFSLILESASTNQTSMYLCASRQPNTGELFFGEGSRLTVL.

This clonotype was detected ten times or more. J is TRBJ2-2 and V is TRBV4-2; 7 nucleotides match TRBD1. Germline loops: CDR1 LGHNA, CDR2 YNFKEQ. The CDR3 contains 19 residues. The J segment lost 4 bases and the V segment lost 0 bases, leaving 14 bases of the junction unmatched. CDR3 residues: CASSQDPGQVNRGTGELFF. CDR3 bases: TGTGCCAGCAGCCAAGATCCAGGCCAAGTAAACAGGGGCACCGGGGAGCTGTTTTTT.

By proportion, this clonotype is medium-sized. The CDR3 nucleotides are TGTGCCAGCAGTTACTCGAGAGGGAGGAACTCCTACAATGAGCAGTTCTTC. It encodes CASSYSRGRNSYNEQFF. This sequence joins TRBV6-5 and TRBJ2-1, with D tentatively TRBD2 (6 bases). This CDR3 spans 17 amino acids. Germline loops: CDR1 MNHEY, CDR2 SVGAGI. V was trimmed by 0 bases and J by 0 bases, leaving 12 bases between them.

This clonotype was detected many times. V gene TRBV7-2 combines with J gene TRBJ2-7; TRBD1 matches at 9 bases. This CDR3 has 13 amino acids. Germline assignment: CDR1 SGHTA and CDR2 FQGNSA. Trimming cost V 4 bases and J 6 bases; bases outside gene matches: 4. CDR3 sequence reads: CASSSGQGIEQYF. In DNA form, the CDR3 reads TGTGCCAGCAGCTCGGGACAGGGAATCGAGCAGTACTTC.

This clonotype was seen ten or more times. The DNA for the CDR3 is TGTGCCAGCAGTGAATCGGGCAGGGCGAACACTGAAGCTTTCTTT. Amino acids: CASSESGRANTEAFF. The rearrangement joins TRBV25-1 to TRBJ1-1, with D perhaps TRBD1 (5 bases). Per germline, CDR1 MGHDK and CDR2 SYGVNS. The V end was cut by 1 base, the J end by 1 base, with 10 bases between. The CDR3 totals 15 residues.

This clonotype was detected many times. V gene TRBV6-1 combines with J gene TRBJ1-4, with a weak D call TRBD1 (5 bases). The V gene's germline CDR1 is MNHNS and CDR2 SASEGT. CDR3 length: 13 residues. Trimming stripped 3 bases from V and 12 bases from J, with 14 bases between. The CDR3: CASSDSWGGELFF. The CDR3 DNA reads as TGTGCCAGCAGTGATTCTTGGGGCGGAGAACTGTTTTTT.